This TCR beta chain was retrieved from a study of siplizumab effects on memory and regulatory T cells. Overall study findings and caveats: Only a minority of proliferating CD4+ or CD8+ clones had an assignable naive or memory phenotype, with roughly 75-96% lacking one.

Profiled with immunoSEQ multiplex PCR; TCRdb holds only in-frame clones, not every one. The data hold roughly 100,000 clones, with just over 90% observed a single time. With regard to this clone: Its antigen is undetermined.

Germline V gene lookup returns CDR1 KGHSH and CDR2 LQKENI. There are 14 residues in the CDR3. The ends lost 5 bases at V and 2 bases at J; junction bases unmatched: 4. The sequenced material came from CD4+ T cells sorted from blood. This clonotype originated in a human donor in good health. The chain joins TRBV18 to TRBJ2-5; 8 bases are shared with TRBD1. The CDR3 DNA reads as TGTGCCAGCTCATCACAGGGGGGACAAGAGACCCAGTACTTC. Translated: CASSSQGGQETQYF.